This passage covers 25 T cell receptor beta chains from one sample sequenced in a study of blood T cell repertoires in COVID-19. The assay was immunoSEQ multiplex PCR, and TCRdb's table has in-frame clones only and misses some. The sample records roughly 63,000 clones, 79% being singletons. The specimen was peripheral blood. The receptors originated from a human donor in a cohort sampled during active COVID-19.

The chain couples TRBV5-5 to TRBJ1-2; D might be TRBD1 (6 bases). CDR1 and CDR2 (germline): SGHKS, YYEKEE (reference sequence). V was pared by 2 bases and J by 1 base, with 9 bases between. The CDR3 totals 14 residues. CDR3 sequence reads: CASSLIQGNYGYTF. In DNA form, the CDR3 reads TGTGCCAGCAGCTTAATACAGGGTAACTATGGCTACACCTTC.

The chain has TRBV7-9 and TRBJ2-1; 8 bases are a match to TRBD2. This CDR3 spans 16 amino acids. V shed 5 bases, J shed 4 bases, and the junction held 10 bases outside the gene matches. Germline lookup yields CDR1 SEHNR and CDR2 FQNEAQ (reference sequence). The CDR3 DNA is TGTGCCAGCAGCGTCTTAGCGGGACCCAAATACAATGAGCAGTTCTTC. Translated: CASSVLAGPKYNEQFF.

The chain has TRBV6-2 or TRBV6-3 and TRBJ2-5, with D possibly being TRBD1 (6 bases). V was cut by 6 bases and J by 5 bases, with 13 bases left in between. The CDR3 consists of 13 residues. Germline CDR1 MNHEY, CDR2 SVGEGT. CDR3 nucleotides: TGTGCCAGCAGACCTCAGGGGACGGAGACCCAGTACTTC. Protein: CASRPQGTETQYF.

The J gene is TRBJ1-1, the V gene TRBV11-2, with D perhaps matching TRBD1 (6 bases). The germline V and J ends were trimmed by 0 bases and 1 base, with 12 bases remaining between them. The CDR3 extends over 16 amino acids. CDR1 is SGHAT, CDR2 FQNNGV, per germline. The DNA of the CDR3 is TGTGCCAGCAGCTTAGATCATCTCAGGGGGAACACTGAAGCTTTCTTT. Its translation: CASSLDHLRGNTEAFF.

The chain combines TRBV5-4 with TRBJ2-1; 7 bases are shared with TRBD1. The V and J ends lost 4 bases and 2 bases, in that order; junction bases with no gene match: 12. Germline CDR1 SGHNT, CDR2 YYREEE (reference sequence). The CDR3 is made up of 17 amino acids. The CDR3 DNA follows: TGTGCCAGCAGCCGGGCCAGACAGGGAAGGACCTACAATGAGCAGTTCTTC. Its translation: CASSRARQGRTYNEQFF.

The J gene is TRBJ1-1, the V gene TRBV6-1; 8 bases align to TRBD1. The CDR3 spans 15 residues. With 2 bases clipped from V and 10 bases from J, the junction kept 12 bases outside the gene matches. Germline values: CDR1 MNHNS, CDR2 SASEGT. In DNA, the CDR3 is TGTGCCAGCAGTGAACCTGTCGGCAGGGGGCTGAGAGCTTTCTTT. Translated: CASSEPVGRGLRAFF.

In this sample, this clone turned up once. CDR3 loop: CASSFGHISNEQFF. CDR3 nucleotide sequence: TGCGCCAGCAGCTTCGGACATATTTCCAATGAGCAGTTCTTC. The chain uses TRBV5-1 and TRBJ2-1; TRBD1 is a possible D gene (5 bases). V was cut by 2 bases and J by 6 bases, with 12 bases left in between. This CDR3 contains 14 residues. CDR1 and CDR2 (germline): SGHRS, YFSETQ.

The V and J genes are TRBV28 and TRBJ2-1, with 7 bases that match TRBD2. Germline CDR1 is MDHEN and CDR2 is SYDVKM. The CDR3 is 15 residues long. The ends lost 6 bases at V and 3 bases at J; junction bases unmatched: 8. DNA of the CDR3: TGTGCCAGCAGCGTAGCGGGCCGAAACTACAATGAGCAGTTCTTC. It translates to CASSVAGRNYNEQFF.

V is TRBV7-9 and J is TRBJ2-1; TRBD2 matches 7 bases. The CDR3 loop spans 14 amino acids. The V gene end was trimmed by 5 bases and the J gene end by 7 bases; junction bases not matched to a gene: 8. Germline lookup yields CDR1 SEHNR and CDR2 FQNEAQ (reference sequence). The CDR3 spells CASSQDFGGNEQFF. The DNA for the CDR3 is TGTGCCAGCAGCCAGGACTTCGGGGGGAATGAGCAGTTCTTC.

The gene calls are TRBV20-1 and TRBJ1-2; TRBD1 agrees at 8 bases. The CDR3 contains 11 residues. Per germline, CDR1 DFQATT and CDR2 SNEGSKA (reference sequence). Trimming cost V 5 bases and J 8 bases; bases outside gene matches: 4. The CDR3 sequence: CSAYRDRGYTF. Here the CDR3 DNA reads TGCAGTGCTTACAGGGACAGGGGCTACACCTTC.

CDR3 region: CASSVGVGMNSPLHF. The CDR3 coding sequence is TGTGCCAGCAGCGTAGGGGTGGGCATGAATTCACCCCTCCACTTT. The chain is built from TRBV9 and TRBJ1-6; unclear D gene. This CDR3 has 15 amino acids. CDR1 is SGDLS, CDR2 YYNGEE, per germline. V lost 0 bases and J 7 bases, leaving 11 bases between the germline ends.

The chain carries TRBV6-5 and TRBJ2-2; tentatively, D is TRBD1 (6 bases). From germline, CDR1 is MNHEY and CDR2 SVGAGI. The CDR3 length is 15 residues. V was pared by 2 bases and J by 3 bases, with 10 bases between. The CDR3 nucleotides are TGTGCCAGCAGTTACACAGGACAGTACACCGGGGAGCTGTTTTTT. Protein: CASSYTGQYTGELFF.

This clone was counted only a few times. J is TRBJ1-1 and V is TRBV3-1 (or the pseudogene TRBV3-2); D not certain. The V gene's germline CDR1 is LGHDT and CDR2 YNNKEL (reference sequence). The V and J ends lost 4 bases and 2 bases respectively, with 8 bases between them. This CDR3 is 13 amino acids long. CDR3: CASSPFSNTEAFF. The CDR3 DNA follows: TGTGCCAGCAGCCCTTTTTCCAACACTGAAGCTTTCTTT.

The chain carries TRBV5-1 and TRBJ2-7; 7 positions match TRBD1. V gave up 4 bases and J gave up 3 bases; unmatched junction bases: 4. CDR3 length: 13 residues. Germline values: CDR1 SGHRS, CDR2 YFSETQ. CDR3 bases: TGCGCCAGCAGCCAGCGACAGGGCTACGAGCAGTACTTC. Its protein is CASSQRQGYEQYF.

V gene TRBV14 combines with J gene TRBJ1-1; 7 nucleotides agree with TRBD1. V shed 6 bases and J 1 base; nucleotides not matched to a gene: 8. CDR3 length: 15 amino acids. Germline V lookup: CDR1 SGHDN, CDR2 FVKESK. The CDR3 protein is CASSRDRNQNTEAFF. DNA for the CDR3: TGTGCCAGCAGTCGGGACAGAAATCAGAACACTGAAGCTTTCTTT.

The chain links TRBV6-5 to TRBJ1-5, with 7 bases matching TRBD1. Germline V gene sequence: CDR1 MNHEY, CDR2 SVGAGI. There are 14 residues in the CDR3. Trimming took 2 bases from V and 5 from J; bases not matched to a gene: 3. CDR3 DNA sequence: TGTGCCAGCAGTTACAGACAGGGAGATCAGCCCCAGCATTTT. Its protein product is CASSYRQGDQPQHF.

The chain combines TRBV6-2 or TRBV6-3 with TRBJ2-3; 7 nucleotides agree with TRBD2. Per germline, CDR1 MNHEY and CDR2 SVGEGT. This CDR3 comprises 15 residues. V lost 5 bases to trimming and J lost 0 bases; unmatched junction nucleotides: 5. CDR3 nucleotides: TGTGCCAGCAGTGCACTAGCGCCTAGCACAGATACGCAGTATTTT. It translates to CASSALAPSTDTQYF.

Details on this clone: The junction does not match germline at one end; this may be a read error. The chain recombines TRBV28 with TRBJ2-1; D unclear. Germline CDR1 reads MDHEN; CDR2 reads SYDVKM. The CDR3 runs 13 residues. CDR3 sequence reads: CASSLTEYSEQFF. The DNA of the CDR3 is TGTGCCAGCAGTTTAACTGAGTACAGTGAGCAGTTCTTC.

This clone was seen only a few times. CDR3 coding DNA: TGTGCCAGCAGATCCGCGGGAGCGGAGGGGAGCACAGATACGCAGTATTTT. Amino acid sequence: CASRSAGAEGSTDTQYF. The rearrangement joins TRBV5-4 to TRBJ2-3; 7 nucleotides align to TRBD2. Germline lookup yields CDR1 SGHNT and CDR2 YYREEE (reference sequence). The CDR3 sequence is 17 residues long. Trimming removed 5 bases from V and 0 bases from J; junction bases left unmatched: 12.

The chain uses TRBV29-1 and TRBJ1-1; D gene ambiguous. The germline V and J ends were trimmed by 1 base and 1 base, with 13 bases remaining between them. CDR3 length: 15 amino acids. Germline assignment: CDR1 SQVTM and CDR2 ANQGSEA. The CDR3 DNA is TGCAGCGTTGAAGGAGGGCCTTTCGGGAACACTGAAGCTTTCTTT. Translating gives CSVEGGPFGNTEAFF. Filled out from reference TRBV29-1 and TRBJ1-1, the complete variable domain reads SAVISQKPSRDICQRGTSLTIQCQVDSQVTMMFWYRQQPGQSLTLIATANQGSEATYESGFVIDKFPISRPNLTFSTLTVSNMSPEDSSIYLCSVEGGPFGNTEAFFGQGTRLTVV.

A few counts support this clone. This chain joins TRBV24-1 and TRBJ2-7; D perhaps matches TRBD2 (6 bases). The germline CDR1 and CDR2 sequences are KGHDR and SFDVKD. Trimming stripped 2 bases from V and 3 bases from J, with 10 bases between. There are 14 residues in the CDR3. The CDR3 DNA is TGTGCCACCAGTGATTGGGGGGTCAGCTACGAGCAGTACTTC. Translated, it gives CATSDWGVSYEQYF.

The gene calls are TRBV14 and TRBJ1-1, with D tentatively TRBD1 (5 bases). With 0 bases removed from V and 12 bases from J, the gap between germline ends came to 11 bases. This CDR3 contains 12 residues. From germline, CDR1 is SGHDN and CDR2 FVKESK. CDR3 amino acids: CASSQDVRATFF. The CDR3 DNA is TGTGCCAGCAGCCAAGATGTCAGGGCAACTTTCTTT.

This clone was counted once. The chain uses TRBV23-1 and TRBJ2-3; D is possibly TRBD1 (6 bases). TRBV23-1 is treated as an ORF (open reading frame) with a function not yet certain. The CDR3 runs to 16 residues. V lost 7 bases to trimming and J lost 0 bases, with 17 bases between them. CDR3 sequence: CASTGEDRTSTDTQYF. CDR3 nucleotide sequence: TGCGCCAGCACAGGGGAAGACAGGACTAGCACAGATACGCAGTATTTT.

The genes are TRBV6-4 and TRBJ1-5, with 7 bases identical to TRBD1. In germline, CDR1 is MRHNA, CDR2 SNTAGT. The CDR3 consists of 17 residues. With V trimmed by 0 bases and J by 7 bases, 12 bases remained unmatched. CDR3 nucleotides: TGTGCCAGCAGTGACTCTTGTAGGGACAGCGCGGGCCAGCCCCAGCATTTT. Amino acids: CASSDSCRDSAGQPQHF.

The chain is built from TRBV19 and TRBJ2-7; TRBD2 is a possible D gene (5 bases). This CDR3 region has 13 residues. Trimming took off 3 bases at V and 4 bases at J, with 10 bases between the two ends. CDR1 is LNHDA, CDR2 SQIVND, per germline (reference sequence). The CDR3 DNA sequence: TGTGCCAGTAGTATCCCCGGGAAATACGAGCAGTACTTC. Amino acid sequence: CASSIPGKYEQYF.